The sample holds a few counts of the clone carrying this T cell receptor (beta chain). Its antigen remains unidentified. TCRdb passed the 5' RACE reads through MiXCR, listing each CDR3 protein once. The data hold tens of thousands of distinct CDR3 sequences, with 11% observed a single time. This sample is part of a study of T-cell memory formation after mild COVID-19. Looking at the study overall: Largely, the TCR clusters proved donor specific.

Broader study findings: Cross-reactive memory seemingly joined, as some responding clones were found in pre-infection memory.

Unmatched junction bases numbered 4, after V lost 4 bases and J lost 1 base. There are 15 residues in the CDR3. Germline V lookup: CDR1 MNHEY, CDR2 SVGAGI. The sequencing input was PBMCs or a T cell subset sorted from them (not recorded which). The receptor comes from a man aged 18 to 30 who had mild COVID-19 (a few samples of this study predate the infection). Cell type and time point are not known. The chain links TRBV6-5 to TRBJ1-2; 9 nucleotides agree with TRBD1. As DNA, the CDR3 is TGTGCCAGCAGTTCCCAGGGACAGGGTAACTATGGCTACACCTTC. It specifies CASSSQGQGNYGYTF.